The T cell receptor beta chain described here comes from a study of T cells in Graves' hyperthyroidism and ophthalmopathy. Out of over 9 ml of fresh peripheral blood came the PBMCs. Findings of the study overall: Model-based prediction identified ophthalmopathy a median 6.5 months prior to its onset.

CDR3 size: 17 residues. Germline CDR1 and CDR2: KGHSH and LQKENI. V was clipped by 1 base and J by 3 bases; unmatched bases: 8. With respect to this clonotype: Its antigen is undetermined.

TCR beta CDR3 sequences were amplified from RNA transcripts. HTBI primers were used for first-round RT-PCR of the TCR CDR3. TCRdb re-called the multiplex PCR reads through MiXCR, storing one row per CDR3 protein. The sample comprises 550,000 to 600,000 distinct CDR3 sequences, more than 13% of which are singletons, and 6.5% to 9% rests with the top ten. The chain couples TRBV18 to TRBJ2-1, with 8 nucleotides matching TRBD2. The clonotype originates from a woman between 18 and 30 years old with Graves' ophthalmopathy. The sequencing sample was made of blood. The CDR3 sequence: CASSPLFAGGGYNEQFF. The DNA for the CDR3 is TGTGCCAGCTCACCACTTTTCGCGGGAGGAGGCTACAATGAGCAGTTCTTC.